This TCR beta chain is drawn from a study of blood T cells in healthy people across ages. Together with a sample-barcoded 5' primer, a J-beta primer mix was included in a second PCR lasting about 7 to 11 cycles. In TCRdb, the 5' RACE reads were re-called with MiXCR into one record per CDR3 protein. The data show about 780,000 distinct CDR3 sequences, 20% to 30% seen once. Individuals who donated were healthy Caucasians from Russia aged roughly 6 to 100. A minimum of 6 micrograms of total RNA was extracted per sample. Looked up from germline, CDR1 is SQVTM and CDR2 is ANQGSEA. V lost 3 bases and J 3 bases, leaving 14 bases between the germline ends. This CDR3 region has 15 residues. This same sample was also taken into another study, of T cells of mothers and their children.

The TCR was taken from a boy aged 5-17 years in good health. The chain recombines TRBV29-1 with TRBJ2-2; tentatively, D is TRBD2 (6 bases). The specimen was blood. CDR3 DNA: TGCAGCGTTGAGGAGGGCAGGGCAGACACCGGGGAGCTGTTTTTT. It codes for CSVEEGRADTGELFF.